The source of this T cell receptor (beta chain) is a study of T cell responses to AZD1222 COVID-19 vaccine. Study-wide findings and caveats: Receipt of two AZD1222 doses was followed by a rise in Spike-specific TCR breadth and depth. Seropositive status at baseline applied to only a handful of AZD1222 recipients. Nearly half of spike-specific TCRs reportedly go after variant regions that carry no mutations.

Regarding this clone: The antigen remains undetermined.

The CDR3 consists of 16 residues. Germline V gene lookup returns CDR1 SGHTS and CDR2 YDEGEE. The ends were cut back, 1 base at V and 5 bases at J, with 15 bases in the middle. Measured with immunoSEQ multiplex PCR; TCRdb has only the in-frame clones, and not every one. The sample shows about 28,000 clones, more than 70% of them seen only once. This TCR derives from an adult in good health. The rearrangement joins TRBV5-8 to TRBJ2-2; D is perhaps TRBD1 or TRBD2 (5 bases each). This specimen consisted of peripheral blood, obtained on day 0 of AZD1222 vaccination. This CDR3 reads CASSLYKGTRTGELFF. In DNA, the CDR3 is TGTGCCAGCAGCTTGTATAAAGGGACGCGAACCGGGGAGCTGTTTTTT.